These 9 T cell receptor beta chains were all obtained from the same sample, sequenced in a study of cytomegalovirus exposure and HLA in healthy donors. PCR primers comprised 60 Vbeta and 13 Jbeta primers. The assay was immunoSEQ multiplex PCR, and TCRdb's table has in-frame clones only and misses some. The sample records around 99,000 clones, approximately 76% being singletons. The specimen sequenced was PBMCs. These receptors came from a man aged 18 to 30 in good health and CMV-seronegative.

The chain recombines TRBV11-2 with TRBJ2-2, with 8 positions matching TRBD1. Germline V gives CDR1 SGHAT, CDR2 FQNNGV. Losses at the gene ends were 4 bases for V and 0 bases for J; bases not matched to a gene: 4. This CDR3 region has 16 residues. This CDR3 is CASSYGQGSNTGELFF. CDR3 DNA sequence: TGTGCCAGCAGCTACGGACAGGGATCGAACACCGGGGAGCTGTTTTTT.

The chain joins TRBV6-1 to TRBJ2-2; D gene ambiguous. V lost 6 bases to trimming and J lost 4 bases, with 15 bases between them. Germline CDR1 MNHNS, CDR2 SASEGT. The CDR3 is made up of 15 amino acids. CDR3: CASSAFRSGTGELFF. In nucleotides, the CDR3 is TGTGCCAGCAGCGCCTTTCGGTCAGGCACCGGGGAGCTGTTTTTT.

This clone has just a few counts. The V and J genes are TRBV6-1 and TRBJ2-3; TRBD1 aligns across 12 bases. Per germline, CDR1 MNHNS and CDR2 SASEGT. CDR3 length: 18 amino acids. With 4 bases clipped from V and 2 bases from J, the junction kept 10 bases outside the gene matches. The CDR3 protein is CASSGDRGQLRSTDTQYF. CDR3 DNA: TGTGCCAGCAGTGGGGACAGGGGGCAATTGAGGTCCACAGATACGCAGTATTTT.

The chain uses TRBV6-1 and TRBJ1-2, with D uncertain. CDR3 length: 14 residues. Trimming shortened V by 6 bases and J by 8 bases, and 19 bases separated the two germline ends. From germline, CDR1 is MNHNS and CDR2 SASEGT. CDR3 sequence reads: CASRVKGGFGGYTF. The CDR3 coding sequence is TGTGCCAGCAGAGTGAAGGGAGGTTTTGGGGGCTACACCTTC.

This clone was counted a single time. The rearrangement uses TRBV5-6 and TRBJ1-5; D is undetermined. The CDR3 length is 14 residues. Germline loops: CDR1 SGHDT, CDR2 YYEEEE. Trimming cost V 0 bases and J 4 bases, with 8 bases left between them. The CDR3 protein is CASSLVGRNQPQHF. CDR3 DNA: TGTGCCAGCAGCTTGGTCGGCAGGAATCAGCCCCAGCATTTT.

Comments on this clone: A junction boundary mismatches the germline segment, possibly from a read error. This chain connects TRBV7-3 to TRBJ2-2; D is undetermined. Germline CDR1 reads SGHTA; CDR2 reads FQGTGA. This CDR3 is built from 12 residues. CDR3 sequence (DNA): TGTTCCAGCAGCTTAATAACTGGGGAGCTGTTTTTT. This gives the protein CSSSLITGELFF.

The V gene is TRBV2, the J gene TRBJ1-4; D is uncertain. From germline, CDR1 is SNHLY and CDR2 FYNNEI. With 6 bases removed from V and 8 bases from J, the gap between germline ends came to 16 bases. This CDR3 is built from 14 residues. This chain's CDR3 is CASRKDGGGEKLFF. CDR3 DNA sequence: TGTGCCAGCAGGAAAGACGGAGGTGGAGAAAAACTGTTTTTT. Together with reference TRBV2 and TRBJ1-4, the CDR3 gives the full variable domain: EPEVTQTPSHQVTQMGQEVILRCVPISNHLYFYWYRQILGQKVEFLVSFYNNEISEKSEIFDDQFSVERPDGSNFTLKIRSTKLEDSAMYFCASRKDGGGEKLFFGSGTQLSVL.

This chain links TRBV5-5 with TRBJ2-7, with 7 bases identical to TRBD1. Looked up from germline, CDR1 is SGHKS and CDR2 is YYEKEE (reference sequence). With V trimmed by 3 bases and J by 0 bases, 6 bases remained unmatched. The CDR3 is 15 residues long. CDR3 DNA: TGTGCCAGCAGCTCCGGACAGGAAATCTCCTACGAGCAGTACTTC. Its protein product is CASSSGQEISYEQYF.

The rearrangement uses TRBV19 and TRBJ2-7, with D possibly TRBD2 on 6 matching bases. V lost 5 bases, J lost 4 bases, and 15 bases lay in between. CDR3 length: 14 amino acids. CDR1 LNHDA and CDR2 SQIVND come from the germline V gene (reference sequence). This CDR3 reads CASSGGTAQYEQYF. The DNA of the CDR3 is TGTGCCAGTAGTGGCGGGACGGCCCAATACGAGCAGTACTTC.